This T cell receptor beta chain was identified in a study of cytomegalovirus exposure and HLA in healthy donors. The CDR3 extends over 14 amino acids. The PCR contained 60 Vbeta and 13 Jbeta primers. Profiled with immunoSEQ multiplex PCR; TCRdb holds only in-frame clones, not every one. The table records approximately 150,000 clones, approximately 78% of them present only once. At collection, donors were nominally healthy, but unrecorded immune exposures were probable. The V and J genes are TRBV21-1 and TRBJ2-7; TRBD1, the D gene given by the table, was not confirmed from the DNA. TRBV21-1 is a pseudogene locus. This receptor was identified in a human donor in good health. The source material was PBMCs. CDR3 in amino acids: CASSKGPQSTEQYF. CDR3 in DNA: TGTGCCAGCAGCAAAGGGCCCCAATCCACCGAGCAGTACTTC.